Shown below are 10 T cell receptor beta chains from a single sample sequenced in a study of T cell repertoires in cytomegalovirus infection. TCRdb ran MiXCR on the reads and lists one entry per CDR3 protein. The top ten clones hold approximately 24% of a sample with approximately 500,000 distinct CDR3 sequences, 16% of them seen once. Sequencing input: CD8+ T cells from PBMCs. These receptors came from a human donor in good health (CMV status not recorded). Some clones in this sample may be carry-over from other donors' samples.

This clonotype was recorded at least ten times. For the CDR3, the DNA is TGCAGCGTTGAATCGGACAGGGGGCTGGTGGAGACCCAGTACTTC. Encoded protein: CSVESDRGLVETQYF. The rearrangement joins TRBV29-1 to TRBJ2-5, with 11 bases lining up with TRBD1. With V trimmed by 2 bases and J by 5 bases, 7 bases remained unmatched. The germline gives CDR1 SQVTM, CDR2 ANQGSEA. The CDR3 loop spans 15 amino acids.

The sample holds many counts of this clonotype. The chain carries TRBV6-4 and TRBJ2-3, with 9 bases that match TRBD2. With V trimmed by 5 bases and J by 4 bases, 4 bases remained unmatched. Germline CDR1 reads MRHNA; CDR2 reads SNTAGT. The CDR3 loop spans 14 amino acids. CDR3 region: CASSLAGLSDTQYF. The CDR3, as DNA: TGTGCCAGCAGTCTAGCGGGACTATCAGATACGCAGTATTTT.

The rearrangement uses TRBV6-5 and TRBJ1-2, with no clear D. V gave up 2 bases and J gave up 3 bases, with 10 bases separating them. The germline CDR1 and CDR2 sequences are MNHEY and SVGAGI. The CDR3 runs 14 residues. Here the CDR3 DNA reads TGTGCCAGCAGTTACGGTGGCGGAGACTATGGCTACACCTTC. Translation gives CASSYGGGDYGYTF.

The chain links TRBV29-1 to TRBJ1-1, with a possible D match to TRBD1 (5 bases). Germline V gene sequence: CDR1 SQVTM, CDR2 ANQGSEA. This CDR3 is built from 16 residues. The ends were cut back, 0 bases at V and 1 base at J, with 15 bases in the middle. The CDR3: CSVEEVKGGGNTEAFF. DNA for the CDR3: TGCAGCGTTGAAGAGGTTAAGGGTGGGGGGAACACTGAAGCTTTCTTT.

This chain connects TRBV5-4 to TRBJ2-5; D unresolved. CDR1 is SGHNT, CDR2 YYREEE, per germline (reference sequence). The CDR3 has 14 amino acids. V dropped 1 base and J dropped 0 bases, with 7 bases sitting between them. This CDR3 reads CASSLYEDQETQYF. The DNA for the CDR3 is TGTGCCAGCAGCTTGTATGAGGACCAAGAGACCCAGTACTTC.

This clonotype was seen repeatedly, ten times or more. The rearrangement links TRBV11-2 to TRBJ2-3; 9 positions match TRBD1. Germline lookup yields CDR1 SGHAT and CDR2 FQNNGV. V was pared by 5 bases and J by 1 base, with 7 bases of the junction left unmatched. There are 16 residues in the CDR3. The CDR3 loop reads CASSLRTGDRTDTQYF. As DNA, the CDR3 is TGTGCCAGCAGCCTAAGGACAGGGGACCGCACAGATACGCAGTATTTT.

This clonotype was seen repeatedly, ten times or more. The genes are TRBV7-9 and TRBJ2-5, with a weak D call TRBD1 (6 bases). Germline V lookup: CDR1 SEHNR, CDR2 FQNEAQ (reference sequence). The CDR3 totals 14 residues. V gave up 5 bases and J gave up 5 bases, with 15 bases separating them. In DNA, the CDR3 is TGTGCCAGCAGCGCCCCAGGGGCCAGGGAGACCCAGTACTTC. This sequence encodes CASSAPGARETQYF.

This clonotype occurred a few times. This rearrangement joins TRBV6-5 to TRBJ2-3; 9 bases align to TRBD2. J gave up 2 bases and V 0 bases, and 3 bases lay outside the gene matches. Germline V gene data show CDR1 as MNHEY and CDR2 as SVGAGI. CDR3 size: 16 residues. The CDR3 DNA reads as TGTGCCAGCAGTTACTCGGGCGGGGGGGTCACAGATACGCAGTATTTT. This gives the protein CASSYSGGGVTDTQYF.

There are many counts of this clonotype. The rearrangement links TRBV27 to TRBJ1-2; D gene ambiguous. Between the trimmed V and J ends, which lost 5 bases and 7 bases, there was a span of 20 bases. This CDR3 has 15 residues. Germline CDR1 is MNHEY and CDR2 is SMNVEV (reference sequence). CDR3 loop: CASSPAEELKSGYTF. In nucleotides, the CDR3 is TGTGCCAGCAGTCCGGCGGAAGAGCTAAAGAGTGGCTACACCTTC.

This clonotype was seen repeatedly, ten times or more. CDR3: CASSGRGVNTEAFF. CDR3 DNA: TGTGCCAGCAGTGGCAGGGGGGTGAACACTGAAGCTTTCTTT. The chain carries TRBV6-5 and TRBJ1-1, with 7 nucleotides matching TRBD1. The CDR3 extends over 14 amino acids. Germline values: CDR1 MNHEY, CDR2 SVGAGI. The V gene end was trimmed by 5 bases and the J gene end by 0 bases; junction bases not matched to a gene: 3.